Sequencing of this T cell receptor (beta chain) was carried out in a study of T cells in Graves' hyperthyroidism and ophthalmopathy. Study-wide points: Within blood appeared most thyroid clonotypes that had expanded above 0.001.

The CDR3 is 14 amino acids. The V end was cut by 5 bases, the J end by 1 base, with 11 bases between. On this clonotype itself: The antigen remains unidentified.

What was amplified from RNA transcripts were TCR beta CDR3 regions. TCR CDR3 regions were first amplified by RT-PCR with HTBI primers. TCRdb called the multiplex PCR reads again in MiXCR, with one record for every CDR3 protein. The table lists hundreds of thousands of distinct CDR3 sequences, around 15% of them singletons. The sequencing input was blood. V is TRBV12-3 or TRBV12-4 and J is TRBJ1-1, with D unresolved. This receptor was obtained from a woman aged 40 to 50 with Graves' ophthalmopathy. CDR3 coding DNA: TGTGCCAGCAGTCCCTCAGGTCGGAACACTGAAGCTTTCTTT. The encoded protein is CASSPSGRNTEAFF.